The 30 T cell receptor beta chains listed next were all sequenced from one sample in a study of glioma-infiltrating T cells. TCR alpha and beta CDR3 regions were amplified from RNA using iRepertoire nested multiplex PCR. TCRdb ran MiXCR on the multiplex PCR reads and lists one entry per CDR3 protein. The sample holds about 130,000 distinct CDR3 sequences, approximately 26% seen once. The material sequenced was glioma tissue, nonneoplastic brain tissue, or PBMCs (not recorded which). All receptors come from a human donor with low-grade glioma or glioblastoma, undergoing nonglioma brain surgery, or in good health (not recorded which).

This clonotype has more than one count but fewer than ten. The chain recombines TRBV12-5 with TRBJ1-2; D unclear. From germline, CDR1 is LGHNT and CDR2 FRNRAP. This CDR3 is built from 12 residues. With 4 bases removed from V and 4 bases from J, the gap between germline ends came to 7 bases. CDR3 sequence reads: CASGYPSYGYTF. The CDR3 region has the DNA TGTGCTAGTGGTTACCCGAGCTATGGCTACACCTTC.

This rearrangement joins TRBV3-1 to TRBJ2-5; weak D call: TRBD2 (6 bases). This CDR3 region has 17 residues. Between the trimmed V and J ends, which lost 5 bases and 0 bases, there was a span of 19 bases. From germline, CDR1 is LGHDT and CDR2 YNNKEL (reference sequence). CDR3 protein: CASSRRSGLPHQETQYF. CDR3 nucleotide sequence: TGTGCCAGCAGCAGACGATCGGGACTTCCCCACCAAGAGACCCAGTACTTC.

Regarding this clonotype: A much larger clone differs by one base, so this may be a read error. The genes are TRBV6-1 and TRBJ2-5, with 13 bases identical to TRBD2. The germline V gene has CDR1 MNHNS and CDR2 SASEGT. V lost 2 bases to trimming and J lost 7 bases; unmatched junction nucleotides: 10. The CDR3 loop spans 17 amino acids. The DNA for the CDR3 is TGTGCCAGCAGTGAACCCCTACTAGCGGGGGGGCTTGGGACCCAGTACTTC. This translates into CASSEPLLAGGLGTQYF.

This clonotype was counted at least ten times. Being one base from a much bigger clone, this may be a read error. The rearrangement joins TRBV7-9 to TRBJ1-1; 9 bases agree with TRBD1. V shed 5 bases and J 3 bases; nucleotides not matched to a gene: 1. From germline, CDR1 is SEHNR and CDR2 FQNEAQ (reference sequence). This CDR3 is built from 13 residues. The CDR3 loop is CASSRDRDTEAFF. CDR3 nucleotide sequence: TGTGCCAGCAGCCGGGACAGGGACACTGAAGCTTTCTTT.

V usage is TRBV7-2 and J usage is TRBJ1-1, with unresolved D. This CDR3 has 14 residues. Trimming shortened V by 0 bases and J by 4 bases, and 9 bases separated the two germline ends. Germline loops: CDR1 SGHTA, CDR2 FQGNSA. The CDR3 is CASSLAGRATEAFF. Here the CDR3 DNA reads TGTGCCAGCAGCTTAGCGGGAAGGGCCACTGAAGCTTTCTTT. Supplemented by reference TRBV7-2 and TRBJ1-1, the full variable domain reads GAGVSQSPSNKVTEKGKDVELRCDPISGHTALYWYRQSLGQGLEFLIYFQGNSAPDKSGLPSDRFSAERTGGSVSTLTIQRTQQEDSAVYLCASSLAGRATEAFFGQGTRLTVV.

This clonotype was counted only a few times. The V call is TRBV4-1, the J call TRBJ2-1; 13 bases fit TRBD2. Germline CDR1 and CDR2: MGHRA and YSYEKL. The CDR3 consists of 18 residues. V lost 3 bases to trimming and J lost 0 bases; unmatched junction nucleotides: 5. The CDR3 nucleotides are TGCGCCAGCAGCCAGACTAGCGGGGGGCCCAGCTCCTACAATGAGCAGTTCTTC. Amino acids: CASSQTSGGPSSYNEQFF.

The table lists this clonotype with a few counts. The genes are TRBV20-1 and TRBJ1-1; no definite D call. Germline values: CDR1 DFQATT, CDR2 SNEGSKA (reference sequence). V lost 2 bases to trimming and J lost 1 base, with 11 bases between them. The CDR3 has 14 amino acids. The CDR3 nucleotides are TGCAGTGCTAGATCCGAGGGCCCGAACACTGAAGCTTTCTTT. Its translation: CSARSEGPNTEAFF.

This clonotype was counted ten times or more. The V call is TRBV25-1, the J call TRBJ2-3; 7 nucleotides align to TRBD1. CDR1 MGHDK and CDR2 SYGVNS come from the germline V gene. The CDR3 contains 15 residues. The ends lost 1 base at V and 2 bases at J; junction bases unmatched: 3. CDR3 in amino acids: CASSEWDSFTDTQYF. The CDR3 bases are TGTGCCAGCAGTGAATGGGACAGTTTCACAGATACGCAGTATTTT.

This clonotype has more than one count but fewer than ten. The V and J genes are TRBV4-1 and TRBJ2-3, with 9 bases that match TRBD1. J was trimmed by 3 bases and V by 0 bases; bases with no gene match: 1. CDR1 is MGHRA and CDR2 is YSYEKL in the germline V gene. The CDR3 is 15 amino acids. CDR3 in amino acids: CASSQDGTGTDTQYF. DNA for the CDR3: TGCGCCAGCAGCCAAGATGGGACAGGGACAGATACGCAGTATTTT.

There are a few counts of this clonotype. The genes are TRBV4-1 and TRBJ1-1; weak D call: TRBD1 (5 bases). Germline loops: CDR1 MGHRA, CDR2 YSYEKL. The ends were cut back, 3 bases at V and 3 bases at J, with 8 bases in the middle. This CDR3 is 13 amino acids long. CDR3 residues: CASSHRGDTEAFF. CDR3 in DNA: TGCGCCAGCAGCCATCGGGGGGACACTGAAGCTTTCTTT.

The CDR3 loop reads CAISDPRQGNTGELFF. For the CDR3, the DNA is TGTGCCATCAGTGACCCCCGCCAGGGGAACACCGGGGAGCTGTTTTTT. The chain combines TRBV10-3 with TRBJ2-2; D perhaps matches TRBD1 (5 bases). This CDR3 comprises 16 residues. V was trimmed by 3 bases and J by 1 base, leaving 12 bases between them. The germline CDR1 and CDR2 sequences are ENHRY and SYGVKD.

This clonotype was detected a few times. The rearrangement joins TRBV19 to TRBJ2-5; no clear D gene. With 9 bases removed from V and 4 bases from J, the gap between germline ends came to 21 bases. This CDR3 region has 15 residues. Germline CDR1 and CDR2: LNHDA and SQIVND (reference sequence). CDR3 nucleotide sequence: TGTGCCAGCATGGCCGGAAGAACGGATCGAGAGACCCAGTACTTC. Amino acid sequence: CASMAGRTDRETQYF.

This sequence joins TRBV13 and TRBJ2-7, with unresolved D. Germline CDR1 is PRHDT and CDR2 is FYEKMQ (reference sequence). The V end lost 4 bases, the J end lost 4 bases, and 5 bases lay between the germline ends. CDR3 length: 11 amino acids. CDR3 protein: CASSSIYEQYV. The CDR3 nucleotides are TGTGCCAGCAGCTCTATTTACGAGCAGTACGTC.

This chain joins TRBV4-2 and TRBJ2-3; 9 nucleotides align to TRBD1. V lost 0 bases, J lost 8 bases, and 15 bases stayed unmatched. The germline V gene has CDR1 LGHNA and CDR2 YNFKEQ. The CDR3 covers 18 residues. The CDR3 protein is CASSQDLEGTGLKGTQYF. CDR3 bases: TGTGCCAGCAGCCAAGATCTTGAGGGGACAGGGTTGAAGGGTACGCAGTATTTT.

The rearrangement links TRBV7-8 to TRBJ1-5, with TRBD1 matching 11 bases. With 4 bases clipped from V and 3 bases from J, the junction kept 8 bases outside the gene matches. The CDR3 is made up of 17 amino acids. Germline CDR1 SGHVS, CDR2 FQNEAQ. The CDR3 region has the DNA TGTGCCAGCAGCTCTCGGACAGGGGGCAGTTCCAATCAGCCCCAGCATTTT. Translated, it gives CASSSRTGGSSNQPQHF.

This clonotype was found a few times. This sequence joins TRBV3-1 and TRBJ1-2, with TRBD1 matching over 8 bases. CDR3 length: 15 amino acids. V was clipped by 4 bases and J by 2 bases; unmatched bases: 6. Germline V gene data show CDR1 as LGHDT and CDR2 as YNNKEL (reference sequence). The chain's CDR3 is CASSRRQGSNYGYTF. The CDR3 nucleotides read TGTGCCAGCAGCCGACGACAGGGGTCAAACTATGGCTACACCTTC. Using reference TRBV3-1 and TRBJ1-2 for the parts outside the CDR3, the full variable domain is DTAVSQTPKYLVTQMGNDKSIKCEQNLGHDTMYWYKQDSKKFLKIMFSYNNKELIINETVPNRFSPKSPDKAHLNLHINSLELGDSAVYFCASSRRQGSNYGYTFGSGTRLTVV.

This clonotype was picked up a small number of times. The rearrangement joins TRBV5-8 to TRBJ2-7; D is possibly TRBD1 (5 bases). V lost 4 bases and J lost 7, with 12 bases in between. The CDR3 loop spans 12 amino acids. CDR1 and CDR2 from the germline V gene are SGHTS and YDEGEE. The CDR3 coding sequence is TGTGCCAGCAGCCTAGACAGCCCAGAGCAGTACGTC. It encodes CASSLDSPEQYV.

This rearrangement joins TRBV10-3 to TRBJ2-1; a possible D gene is TRBD1 (8 bases). The CDR3 has 14 residues. The V end lost 4 bases, the J end lost 6 bases, and 13 bases lay between the germline ends. Germline loops: CDR1 ENHRY, CDR2 SYGVKD. CDR3 bases: TGTGCCATCAGTGGGGGGGGACAGGTCAATGAGCAGTTCTTC. It encodes CAISGGGQVNEQFF.

In this sample, this clonotype turned up a few times. The chain is built from TRBV6-1 and TRBJ2-5, with TRBD2 matching over 7 bases. The CDR3 runs to 15 residues. V was pared by 6 bases and J by 5 bases, with 12 bases of the junction left unmatched. Germline values: CDR1 MNHNS, CDR2 SASEGT. The CDR3 region has the DNA TGTGCCAGCAGCGATGGACTAGGGGCCAGGGAGACCCAGTACTTC. Its protein is CASSDGLGARETQYF.

This clonotype appeared many times. The rearrangement joins TRBV7-2 to TRBJ1-1; no definite D call. V lost 2 bases and J 11 bases, leaving 12 bases between the germline ends. The CDR3 contains 12 residues. Germline-derived CDR1 and CDR2 are SGHTA and FQGNSA. The CDR3: CASSLFPAGAFF. The CDR3 DNA reads TGTGCCAGCAGCTTATTCCCCGCGGGGGCTTTCTTT. The whole variable domain, filled in from reference TRBV7-2 and TRBJ1-1, reads GAGVSQSPSNKVTEKGKDVELRCDPISGHTALYWYRQSLGQGLEFLIYFQGNSAPDKSGLPSDRFSAERTGGSVSTLTIQRTQQEDSAVYLCASSLFPAGAFFGQGTRLTVV.

The genes are TRBV3-1 and TRBJ2-2, with no clear D. This CDR3 contains 13 residues. Trimming removed 7 bases from V and 1 base from J, with 7 bases in between. Germline-derived CDR1 and CDR2 are LGHDT and YNNKEL (reference sequence). In DNA form, the CDR3 reads TGTGCCAGCACACCGGTGAACACCGGGGAGCTGTTTTTT. It codes for CASTPVNTGELFF.

The CDR3 sequence: CASSFWGSEQFF. The DNA for the CDR3 is TGTGCCAGCAGTTTCTGGGGCAGCGAGCAGTTCTTC. The genes are TRBV12-3 or TRBV12-4 and TRBJ2-1, with D tentatively TRBD1 (5 bases). Trimming shortened V by 3 bases and J by 10 bases, and 10 bases separated the two germline ends. This CDR3 is built from 12 residues.

Notes on this clonotype: This may be a read error, as it is one base from a much larger clone. J is TRBJ2-1 and V is TRBV20-1; D is tentatively TRBD1 or TRBD2 (5 bases each). CDR3 size: 11 residues. CDR1 and CDR2 from the germline V gene are DFQATT and SNEGSKA (reference sequence). Here the CDR3 reads CSGGSPNEKFF. In nucleotides, the CDR3 is TGCAGTGGGGGGTCCCCGAATGAGAAGTTCTTC.

The V call is TRBV5-4, the J call TRBJ1-1, with D tentatively TRBD1 (6 bases). V lost 4 bases and J 6 bases, leaving 19 bases between the germline ends. The CDR3 contains 15 residues. Germline CDR1 reads SGHNT; CDR2 reads YYREEE (reference sequence). CDR3 DNA sequence: TGTGCCAGCAGCGGGGGAGGGGGGATCCGGGCTGAAGCTTTCTTT. It is translated as CASSGGGGIRAEAFF.

Regarding this clonotype: Mismatch with germline at one junction end may stem from a read error. The chain has TRBV7-2 and TRBJ2-1; 9 bases align to TRBD2. Looked up from germline, CDR1 is SGHTA and CDR2 is FQGNSA. The CDR3 spans 15 residues. CDR3 loop: CASSLGGGGAAERFF. The CDR3 DNA reads as TGTGCCAGCAGCTTAGGGGGCGGGGGGGCCGCTGAGCGGTTCTTC.

On this clonotype: It may be a read error: a sequence one base away is much more abundant. The CDR3 carries no conserved terminal phenylalanine or tryptophan, so it likely arises from a read error. The chain links TRBV28 to TRBJ2-3; the match to TRBD2 covers 7 bases. There are 12 residues in the CDR3. V gave up 4 bases and J gave up 10 bases; unmatched junction bases: 5. CDR1 is MDHEN, CDR2 SYDVKM, per germline. The CDR3 region is CASSSDAGAQYY. In DNA form, the CDR3 reads TGTGCCAGCAGTTCTGACGCGGGGGCGCAGTATTAT.

V is TRBV3-1 and J is TRBJ1-1, with D unclear. The ends were cut back, 4 bases at V and 2 bases at J, with 11 bases in the middle. Germline V gene sequence: CDR1 LGHDT, CDR2 YNNKEL (reference sequence). This CDR3 spans 14 amino acids. The CDR3 nucleotides read TGTGCCAGCAGCCGTTCGGACGGAAACACTGAAGCTTTCTTT. Residues: CASSRSDGNTEAFF.

As concerns this clonotype: The junction differs from germline at one of its ends, possibly a read error. V is TRBV2 and J is TRBJ1-2; D ambiguous. Per the germline V gene, CDR1 is SNHLY and CDR2 is FYNNEI. This CDR3 is built from 13 residues. CDR3 protein: CARSEMEALGYTF. The CDR3, as DNA: TGTGCCAGAAGTGAAATGGAAGCCTTAGGCTACACCTTC.

This clonotype has just a few counts. The chain couples TRBV7-2 to TRBJ2-7; weak D call: TRBD1 (5 bases). Germline lookup yields CDR1 SGHTA and CDR2 FQGNSA. V lost 1 base and J lost 6, with 13 bases in between. The CDR3 length is 14 residues. The DNA for the CDR3 is TGTGCCAGCAGCTTAGAGGGGTCCGTCGGCGAGCAGTACGTC. It codes for CASSLEGSVGEQYV.

As for this clonotype: This may come from a read error, since a much larger clone is one base off. The chain carries TRBV6-2 or TRBV6-3 and TRBJ2-5; 8 bases agree with TRBD2. V lost 1 base to trimming and J lost 5 bases; unmatched junction nucleotides: 6. Germline CDR1 is MNHEY and CDR2 is SVGEGT. The CDR3 consists of 15 residues. The CDR3, as DNA: TGTGCCAGCAGTTACTGGAGCGGGGGCCATGAGACCCAGTACTTC. This translates into CASSYWSGGHETQYF.